A selection of T cell receptor beta chains follows, all from one sample in a study of cytomegalovirus exposure and HLA in healthy donors. Profiled with immunoSEQ multiplex PCR; TCRdb holds only in-frame clones, not every one. The table has about 150,000 clones, around 88% seen once; the top ten hold approximately 2%. Specimen: PBMCs. These TCRs come from a woman under 30 in good health and CMV-seronegative. The conserved cysteine and the conserved F or W are not part of the CDR3 here. Fields, in order: D gene, V gene, CDR3 protein. The D gene is left open where the match is weak.

>TRBD1|TRBV27
ASGRQGNYGYT
>.|TRBV15
ATSRVGSGGEKLF
>TRBD2|TRBV4-1
ASSQRRLAVGLF
>.|TRBV11-3
ARIAGIRSTGELF
>.|TRBV7-3
ASSLRHRDTQY
>.|TRBV4-1
ASSQGGGGIEQY
>.|TRBV27
ASSLRGTGNTIY
>.|TRBV7-8
ASSLDRDGYT
>.|TRBV7-8
ASSFQRAGNEQF
>TRBD1|TRBV7-9
ASSVPTGQQGNTIY
>.|TRBV13
ASSLRVEIYSYNEQF
>.|TRBV7-2
ASSLVVTPGWARAPEQY
>TRBD2|TRBV5-1
ASSPRVGTKGLEQF
>TRBD2|TRBV14
ASSRKLGTSGGGNEQF
>.|TRBV19
ASKPDGAGELF
>TRBD2|TRBV7-9
ASSPRLAKTKETQY
>.|TRBV29-1
SAPSGVGTEAF
>TRBD1|TRBV4-2
ASSQGLQGDSEAF
>TRBD1|TRBV5-1
ASSAGQGSSGNTIY
>TRBD1|TRBV5-8
ASSFSPGQGKQPQH
>TRBD1|TRBV5-5
ASSERTGRSYEQY
>TRBD2|TRBV29-1
SLGASGAAETQY
>TRBD1|TRBV7-9
SSIRTGQATYEQY
>TRBD1|TRBV6-6
ASRTKGTANQPQH
>TRBD1|TRBV30
AWSPLDRARSSYNSPLH
>TRBD1|TRBV6-6
ASSPDRVLYYEQY
>.|TRBV28
ASSPLPLNEQF
>TRBD1|TRBV5-1
ASSLGGQRNTIY
>TRBD1|TRBV28
ASSPGQGSTEAF
>TRBD1|TRBV19
ASSERDRGLSGGYT